This T cell receptor (beta chain) was captured in a study of beta chain features in type 1 diabetes. Overall study findings and caveats: Among patients with Type 1 diabetes, TCRB CDR3s were moderately but significantly shorter in every one of the four CD4+ subsets. Patients with type 1 diabetes showed fewer VDJ junction insertions and more deletions.

Details on this clone: Its antigen is not known.

Expressed TCRB transcripts were sequenced after all isolated RNA was converted to cDNA. Here immunoSEQ multiplex PCR was the method, and the copy in TCRdb shows in-frame clones only, minus some. The table has about 260,000 clones, 20% seen once. The source material was naive CD4+ T cells from blood. The source of this sequence is a woman in her forties with type 1 diabetes.

CDR3 sequence reads: CASSMTGQSYEQYF. In DNA, the CDR3 is TGTGCCAGTAGTATGACGGGACAGTCCTACGAGCAGTACTTC. The rearrangement links TRBV19 to TRBJ2-7; 7 bases are shared with TRBD1. Unmatched junction bases numbered 3, after V lost 3 bases and J lost 1 base. This CDR3 has 14 residues. The germline CDR1 and CDR2 sequences are LNHDA and SQIVND (reference sequence).